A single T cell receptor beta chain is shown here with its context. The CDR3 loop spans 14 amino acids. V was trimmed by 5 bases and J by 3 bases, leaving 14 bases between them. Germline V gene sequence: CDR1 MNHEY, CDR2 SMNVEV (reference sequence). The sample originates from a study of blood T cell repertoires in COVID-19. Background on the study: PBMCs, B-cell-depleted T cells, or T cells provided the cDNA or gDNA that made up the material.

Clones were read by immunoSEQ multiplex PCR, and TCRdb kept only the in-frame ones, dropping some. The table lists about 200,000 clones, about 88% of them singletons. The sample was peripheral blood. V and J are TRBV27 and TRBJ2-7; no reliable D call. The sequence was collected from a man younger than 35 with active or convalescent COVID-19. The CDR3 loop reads CASSERSNLYEQYF. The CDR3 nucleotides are TGTGCCAGCAGTGAGAGATCCAACCTCTACGAGCAGTACTTC.